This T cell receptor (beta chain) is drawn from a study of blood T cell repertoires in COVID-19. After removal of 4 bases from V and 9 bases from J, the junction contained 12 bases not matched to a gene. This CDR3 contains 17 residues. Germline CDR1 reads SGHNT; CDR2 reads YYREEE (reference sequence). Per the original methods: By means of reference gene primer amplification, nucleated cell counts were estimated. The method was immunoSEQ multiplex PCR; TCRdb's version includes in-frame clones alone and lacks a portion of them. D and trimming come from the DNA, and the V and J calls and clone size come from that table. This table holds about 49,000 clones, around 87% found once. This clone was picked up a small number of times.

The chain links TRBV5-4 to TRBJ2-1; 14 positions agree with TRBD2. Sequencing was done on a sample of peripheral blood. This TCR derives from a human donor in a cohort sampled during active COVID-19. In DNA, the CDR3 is TGTGCCAGCAGCGATCAGACTAGCGGGAGGGTGGTCGCTGAGCAGTTCTTC. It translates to CASSDQTSGRVVAEQFF.